This TCR beta chain was identified in a study of beta chain features in type 1 diabetes. Study results and caveats: TCRB CDR3s were moderately but significantly shorter in Type 1 diabetes patients in all four CD4+ subsets.

Germline values: CDR1 MGHDK, CDR2 SYGVNS. Trimming removed 5 bases from V and 4 bases from J, with 17 bases in between. The CDR3 totals 15 residues. Comment on this clone: What it binds is not known.

The sequenced template was cDNA made from the entire isolated RNA. Data came from immunoSEQ multiplex PCR; TCRdb stores just in-frame clones and leaves some out. The table includes 300,000 to 350,000 clones, approximately 13% detected once. J is TRBJ1-1 and V is TRBV25-1; tentative D call: TRBD1 (5 bases). Sequencing used naive CD4+ T cells from blood. The source of this sequence is a woman younger than 30 with type 1 diabetes. The CDR3 here is CASSPRGGWSTEAFF. Written as DNA, the CDR3 is TGTGCCAGCAGTCCTCGGGGGGGTTGGAGCACTGAAGCTTTCTTT.